One sample yielded the 27 T cell receptor beta chains listed below, sequenced in a study of blood T cell repertoires in COVID-19. TCRdb's table, derived via immunoSEQ multiplex PCR, lists solely in-frame clones and lacks some. Of approximately 150,000 clones listed, 84% are singletons. Sequenced: PBMCs or T cells enriched from blood (not recorded which). These receptors were collected from a man aged 45-60 years in a cohort exposed to, infected with or recovered from COVID-19 (not recorded which).

The CDR3: CASRRTGVESLYGYTF. Written as DNA, the CDR3 is TGTGCCAGCAGGAGGACAGGGGTTGAAAGCCTATATGGCTACACCTTC. The J gene is TRBJ1-2, the V gene TRBV2; TRBD1 agrees at 9 bases. CDR3 length: 16 residues. The J segment lost 5 bases and the V segment lost 6 bases, leaving 13 bases of the junction unmatched. Looked up from germline, CDR1 is SNHLY and CDR2 is FYNNEI.

The rearrangement links TRBV29-1 to TRBJ1-2; no clear D gene. Germline loops: CDR1 SQVTM, CDR2 ANQGSEA. This CDR3 spans 11 amino acids. V lost 3 bases, J lost 7 bases, and 9 bases lay in between. This CDR3 is CSVEVRGGYTF. The CDR3 DNA sequence: TGCAGCGTTGAGGTGCGGGGTGGCTACACCTTC.

The V and J genes are TRBV11-3 and TRBJ2-1; D is perhaps TRBD2 (7 bases). CDR3 length equals 14 residues. The germline V and J ends were trimmed by 1 base and 10 bases, with 14 bases remaining between them. Germline values: CDR1 SGHNT, CDR2 YENEEA. Here the CDR3 reads CASSLGGGGREQFF. Here the CDR3 DNA reads TGTGCCAGCAGCTTAGGAGGCGGGGGCAGGGAGCAGTTCTTC.

Points on this clone: The junction differs from germline at one of its ends, possibly a read error. This sequence joins TRBV11-1 and TRBJ2-1; 9 nucleotides agree with TRBD2. Germline CDR1 SGHAT, CDR2 FQDESV (reference sequence). This CDR3 is built from 12 residues. The CDR3 reads CASSLDGTSKVF. The DNA of the CDR3 is TGTGCCAGCAGCTTAGATGGGACTAGCAAGGTCTTC.

Details on this clone: The sample holds other DNA sequences that translate to the same CDR3. The rearrangement uses TRBV5-1 and TRBJ2-2, with D possibly being TRBD1 (5 bases). CDR1 is SGHRS, CDR2 YFSETQ, per germline. V dropped 3 bases and J dropped 0 bases, with 9 bases sitting between them. The CDR3 loop spans 15 amino acids. In DNA, the CDR3 is TGCGCCAGCAGCTCCACAGGATCGAACACCGGGGAGCTGTTTTTT. Translated: CASSSTGSNTGELFF.

V is TRBV5-8 and J is TRBJ1-2, with TRBD1 identical over 7 bases. Germline V gene lookup returns CDR1 SGHTS and CDR2 YDEGEE. V dropped 4 bases and J dropped 0; count of bases not matched to a gene: 6. CDR3 length: 15 residues. In nucleotides, the CDR3 is TGTGCCAGCAGCCCCAGGGGGGATGCTAACTATGGCTACACCTTC. Protein sequence: CASSPRGDANYGYTF. Combining the CDR3 with reference TRBV5-8 and TRBJ1-2 gives the whole variable domain EAGVTQSPTHLIKTRGQQATLRCSPISGHTSVYWYQQALGLGLQFLLWYDEGEERNRGNFPPRFSGRQFPNYSSELNVNALELEDSALYLCASSPRGDANYGYTFGSGTRLTVV.

This clone was seen a handful of times. The chain is built from TRBV9 and TRBJ1-2, with D hard to call. Trimming left V 0 bases short and J 4 bases short, with 10 bases between. Germline CDR1 and CDR2: SGDLS and YYNGEE. This CDR3 is 14 amino acids long. CDR3: CASSVDAGFYGYTF. The CDR3 coding sequence is TGTGCCAGCAGCGTAGACGCGGGGTTCTATGGCTACACCTTC.

The chain is built from TRBV4-2 and TRBJ1-1, with a possible D match to TRBD1 (5 bases). The CDR3 length is 14 residues. Trimming removed 1 base at V and 5 bases at J, with 11 bases between. Germline V gene data show CDR1 as LGHNA and CDR2 as YNFKEQ. The CDR3 sequence is CASSQALRGTEAFF. The CDR3 nucleotides are TGTGCCAGCAGCCAAGCCCTGCGGGGGACTGAAGCTTTCTTT.

The rearrangement joins TRBV12-3 or TRBV12-4 to TRBJ1-2; D not resolved. V dropped 2 bases and J dropped 3 bases, with 4 bases sitting between them. The CDR3 has 12 amino acids. The CDR3 sequence: CASSLRDYGYTF. The CDR3 nucleotides are TGTGCCAGCAGTTTACGGGACTATGGCTACACCTTC.

The CDR3 DNA reads TGTGCCAGCAGTCCGGTGGTGCCAGATACGCAGTATTTT. It specifies CASSPVVPDTQYF. The chain combines TRBV6-2 or TRBV6-3 with TRBJ2-3; D remains unclear. V lost 5 bases and J lost 4, with 10 bases in between. The length of the CDR3 is 13 residues. Germline V lookup: CDR1 MNHEY, CDR2 SVGEGT.

The V call is TRBV9, the J call TRBJ2-6; D gene ambiguous. The CDR3 consists of 16 residues. Germline lookup yields CDR1 SGDLS and CDR2 YYNGEE. Trimming shortened V by 0 bases and J by 0 bases, and 7 bases separated the two germline ends. CDR3 bases: TGTGCCAGCAGCGTAGCTTTCGGCTCTGGGGCCAACGTCCTGACTTTC. Residues: CASSVAFGSGANVLTF. Full variable domain (remainder filled in from reference TRBV9 and TRBJ2-6): DSGVTQTPKHLITATGQRVTLRCSPRSGDLSVYWYQQSLDQGLQFLIQYYNGEERAKGNILERFSAQQFPDLHSELNLSSLELGDSALYFCASSVAFGSGANVLTFGAGSRLTVL.

The rearrangement joins TRBV10-3 to TRBJ1-1; perhaps TRBD1 as D (6 bases). V was trimmed by 6 bases and J by 1 base, leaving 12 bases between them. CDR1 ENHRY and CDR2 SYGVKD come from the germline V gene. The CDR3 covers 14 residues. CDR3 sequence (DNA): TGTGCCATCAGCCCAGGGACATGGAACACTGAAGCTTTCTTT. Amino acids: CAISPGTWNTEAFF.

The genes are TRBV7-3 and TRBJ2-3; no reliable D call. V gave up 5 bases and J gave up 4 bases, with 19 bases separating them. The CDR3 consists of 16 residues. Germline CDR1 SGHTA, CDR2 FQGTGA. The CDR3 reads CASSPVPPISPDTQYF. CDR3 coding DNA: TGTGCCAGCAGCCCGGTCCCGCCGATATCTCCAGATACGCAGTATTTT.

The chain links TRBV5-1 to TRBJ1-4; D gene unclear. The CDR3 consists of 14 residues. CDR1 SGHRS and CDR2 YFSETQ come from the germline V gene. Trimming removed 0 bases at V and 5 bases at J, with 8 bases between. CDR3 amino acids: CASSLAGRNEKLFF. The CDR3 DNA reads TGCGCCAGCAGCTTGGCGGGGAGAAATGAAAAACTGTTTTTT.

The chain has TRBV4-3 and TRBJ1-2; no clear D. This CDR3 is 14 amino acids long. Per the germline V gene, CDR1 is LGHNA and CDR2 is YSLEER. The ends were cut back, 0 bases at V and 9 bases at J, with 14 bases in the middle. The CDR3 DNA follows: TGCGCCAGCAGCCAAGACAGTACGAAAACGCGCTACACCTTC. Amino acids: CASSQDSTKTRYTF.

This chain connects TRBV28 to TRBJ2-3; 7 positions match TRBD2. Germline trimming cut 4 bases from V and 0 bases from J; bases unmatched to any gene: 4. Germline CDR1 is MDHEN and CDR2 is SYDVKM. The CDR3 contains 15 residues. In nucleotides, the CDR3 is TGTGCCAGCAGTTCTAGCGGAACTAGCACAGATACGCAGTATTTT. This codes for CASSSSGTSTDTQYF.

This chain links TRBV24-1 with TRBJ2-3; D is unresolved. Germline CDR1 KGHDR, CDR2 SFDVKD. The CDR3 sequence is 12 residues long. The V end was cut by 5 bases, the J end by 3 bases, with 5 bases between. The CDR3 loop reads CATSGYTDTQYF. CDR3 DNA sequence: TGTGCCACCAGTGGTTATACAGATACGCAGTATTTT.

In this sample, this clone turned up a few times. CDR3 DNA: TGCGCCAGCAGCCCGGGGGCAGGGGGCGTAAAGGACAATGAGCAGTTCTTC. Its protein is CASSPGAGGVKDNEQFF. J is TRBJ2-1 and V is TRBV5-1; 8 bases line up with TRBD1. The CDR3 spans 17 residues. Germline CDR1 SGHRS, CDR2 YFSETQ. Losses at the gene ends were 4 bases for V and 5 bases for J; bases not matched to a gene: 14.

The chain is built from TRBV9 and TRBJ2-5; a possible D gene is TRBD1 (6 bases). CDR3 length: 13 residues. Germline CDR1 SGDLS, CDR2 YYNGEE. V was pared by 4 bases and J by 2 bases, with 9 bases between. In nucleotides, the CDR3 is TGTGCCAGCAGCAGGGGGTCTCAAGAGACCCAGTACTTC. Its translation is CASSRGSQETQYF.

This chain uses TRBV3-1 (or the pseudogene TRBV3-2) with TRBJ1-4; unclear D gene. This CDR3 is built from 14 residues. Per the germline V gene, CDR1 is LGHDT and CDR2 is YNNKEL (reference sequence). V lost 4 bases, J lost 11 bases, and 17 bases lay in between. The CDR3 reads CASSPEWGREKLFF. In DNA, the CDR3 is TGTGCCAGCAGCCCAGAATGGGGAAGGGAGAAACTGTTTTTT.

The genes are TRBV7-9 and TRBJ1-3; D is unclear. Germline V CDR1 and CDR2: SEHNR, FQNEAQ (reference sequence). V lost 0 bases and J lost 4, with 10 bases in between. The CDR3 totals 15 residues. CDR3 residues: CASSLAGGEGNTIYF. The CDR3 DNA is TGTGCCAGCAGCTTAGCCGGCGGGGAAGGAAACACCATATATTTT. Full variable domain (rest looked up from reference TRBV7-9 and TRBJ1-3): DTGVSQNPRHKITKRGQNVTFRCDPISEHNRLYWYRQTLGQGPEFLTYFQNEAQLEKSRLLSDRFSAERPKGSFSTLEIQRTEQGDSAMYLCASSLAGGEGNTIYFGEGSWLTVV.

V and J are TRBV9 and TRBJ1-2; D gene ambiguous. CDR3 length equals 15 residues. The germline gives CDR1 SGDLS, CDR2 YYNGEE. Between the trimmed V and J ends, which lost 1 base and 0 bases, there was a span of 10 bases. CDR3 DNA: TGTGCCAGCAGCGTAACGGGGATAGCTAACTATGGCTACACCTTC. This codes for CASSVTGIANYGYTF.

V and J are TRBV6-5 and TRBJ1-2; 7 positions match TRBD1. The J segment lost 6 bases and the V segment lost 4 bases, leaving 11 bases of the junction unmatched. Germline V gene data show CDR1 as MNHEY and CDR2 as SVGAGI. The CDR3 runs to 15 residues. The CDR3 DNA reads TGTGCCAGCAGTTCCTCATGGGACAGAGCCGATGGCTACACCTTC. It codes for CASSSSWDRADGYTF.

The V gene is TRBV5-8, the J gene TRBJ2-7, with 8 bases fitting TRBD1. The CDR3 contains 15 residues. J gave up 2 bases and V 4 bases, and 8 bases lay outside the gene matches. From germline, CDR1 is SGHTS and CDR2 YDEGEE. The CDR3 is CASSKRTGPTYEQYF. The CDR3 DNA reads as TGTGCCAGCAGCAAAAGGACAGGGCCAACCTACGAGCAGTACTTC.

The V gene is TRBV5-1, the J gene TRBJ2-3; D ambiguous. Germline V gene data show CDR1 as SGHRS and CDR2 as YFSETQ. The CDR3 covers 13 residues. The germline V and J ends were trimmed by 0 bases and 4 bases, with 6 bases remaining between them. The CDR3 reads CASSLVGSDTQYF. In nucleotides, the CDR3 is TGCGCCAGCAGCTTGGTCGGGTCAGATACGCAGTATTTT.

The genes are TRBV2 and TRBJ2-5, with TRBD2 identical over 8 bases. J gave up 4 bases and V 2 bases, and 3 bases lay outside the gene matches. Per germline, CDR1 SNHLY and CDR2 FYNNEI. The CDR3 contains 14 residues. CDR3 sequence (DNA): TGTGCCAGCAGTGAACGGCTAGCGGGAGAGACCCAGTACTTC. Protein sequence: CASSERLAGETQYF.

This chain links TRBV28 with TRBJ2-7; D possibly corresponds to TRBD2 (5 bases). This CDR3 has 11 amino acids. The germline V gene has CDR1 MDHEN and CDR2 SYDVKM. V lost 10 bases and J lost 3, with 10 bases in between. The CDR3 DNA sequence: TGTGCCATACAGAGGGACTACGAGCAGTACTTC. Its protein is CAIQRDYEQYF.